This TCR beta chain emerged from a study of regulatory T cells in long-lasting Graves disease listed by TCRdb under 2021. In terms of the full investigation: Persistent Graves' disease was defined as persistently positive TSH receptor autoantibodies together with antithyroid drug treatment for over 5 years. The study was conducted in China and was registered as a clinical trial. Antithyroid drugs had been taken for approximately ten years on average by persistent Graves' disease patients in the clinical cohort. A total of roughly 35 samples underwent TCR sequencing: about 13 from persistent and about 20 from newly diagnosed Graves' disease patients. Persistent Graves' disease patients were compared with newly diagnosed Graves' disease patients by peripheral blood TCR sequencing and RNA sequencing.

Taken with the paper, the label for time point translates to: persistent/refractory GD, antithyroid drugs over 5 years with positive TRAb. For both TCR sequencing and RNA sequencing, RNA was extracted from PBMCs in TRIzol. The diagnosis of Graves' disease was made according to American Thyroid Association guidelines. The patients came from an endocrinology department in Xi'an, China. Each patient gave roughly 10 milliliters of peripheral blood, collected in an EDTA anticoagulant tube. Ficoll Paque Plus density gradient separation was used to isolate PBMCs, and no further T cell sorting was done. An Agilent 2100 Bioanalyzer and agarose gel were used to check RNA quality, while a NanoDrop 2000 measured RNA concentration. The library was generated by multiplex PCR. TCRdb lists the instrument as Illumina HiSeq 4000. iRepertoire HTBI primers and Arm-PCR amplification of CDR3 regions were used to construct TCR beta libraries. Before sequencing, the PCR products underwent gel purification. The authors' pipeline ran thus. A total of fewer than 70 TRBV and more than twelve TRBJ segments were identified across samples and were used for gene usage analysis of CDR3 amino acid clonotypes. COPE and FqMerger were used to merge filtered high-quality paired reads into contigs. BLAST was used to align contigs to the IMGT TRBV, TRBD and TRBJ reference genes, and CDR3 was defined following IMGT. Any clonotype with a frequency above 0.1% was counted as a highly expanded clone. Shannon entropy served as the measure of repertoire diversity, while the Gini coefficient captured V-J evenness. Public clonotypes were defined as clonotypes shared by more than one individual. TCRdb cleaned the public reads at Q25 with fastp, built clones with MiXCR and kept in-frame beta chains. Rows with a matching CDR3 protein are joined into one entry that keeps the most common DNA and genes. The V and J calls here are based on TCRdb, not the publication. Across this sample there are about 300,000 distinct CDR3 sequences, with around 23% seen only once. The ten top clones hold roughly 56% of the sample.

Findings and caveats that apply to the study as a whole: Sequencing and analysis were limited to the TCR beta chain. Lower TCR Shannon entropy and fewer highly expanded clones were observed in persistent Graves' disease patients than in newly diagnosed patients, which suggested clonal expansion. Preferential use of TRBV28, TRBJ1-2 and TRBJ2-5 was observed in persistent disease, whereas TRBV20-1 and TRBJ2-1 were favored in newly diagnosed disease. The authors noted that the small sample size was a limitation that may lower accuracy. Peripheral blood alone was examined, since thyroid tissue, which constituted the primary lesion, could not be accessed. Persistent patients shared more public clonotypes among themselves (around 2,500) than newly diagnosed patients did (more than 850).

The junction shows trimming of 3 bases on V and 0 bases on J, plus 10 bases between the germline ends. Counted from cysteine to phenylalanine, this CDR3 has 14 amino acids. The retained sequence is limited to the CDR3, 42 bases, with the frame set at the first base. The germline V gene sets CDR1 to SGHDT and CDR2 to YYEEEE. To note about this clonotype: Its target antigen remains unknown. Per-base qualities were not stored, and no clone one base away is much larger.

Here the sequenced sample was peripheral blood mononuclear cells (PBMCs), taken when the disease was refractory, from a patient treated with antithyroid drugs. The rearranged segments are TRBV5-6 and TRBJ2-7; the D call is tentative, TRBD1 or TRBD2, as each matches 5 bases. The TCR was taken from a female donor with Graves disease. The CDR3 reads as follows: CASSYGAYSYEQYF. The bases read TGTGCCAGCAGCTACGGGGCTTACTCCTACGAGCAGTACTTC.